Following are 17 T cell receptor beta chains from one sample sequenced in a study of blood T cell repertoires in COVID-19. The assay was immunoSEQ multiplex PCR, and TCRdb's table has in-frame clones only and misses some. The table shows about 49,000 clones, with about 85% occurring only once. Sequencing used peripheral blood. These receptor sequences come from a human donor in a cohort sampled during active COVID-19.

The chain recombines TRBV13 with TRBJ2-3; 9 bases fit TRBD1. CDR1 and CDR2 (germline): PRHDT, FYEKMQ (reference sequence). The CDR3 length is 15 residues. Trimming removed 5 bases from V and 4 bases from J; junction bases left unmatched: 7. The DNA for the CDR3 is TGTGCCAGCAGCACGACAGGGGGGATGGCAGATACGCAGTATTTT. Translating it yields CASSTTGGMADTQYF.

The chain links TRBV19 to TRBJ2-1, with D perhaps TRBD2 (5 bases). CDR1 is LNHDA and CDR2 is SQIVND in the germline V gene (reference sequence). The CDR3 has 12 amino acids. V shed 6 bases and J shed 7 bases, with 10 bases lying between them. CDR3 nucleotide sequence: TGTGCCAGTAGCTTAGGAGGTAATGAGCAGTTCTTC. This sequence encodes CASSLGGNEQFF.

This clone occurred once. The chain carries TRBV28 and TRBJ2-7; D might be TRBD2 (5 bases). With 0 bases removed from V and 4 bases from J, the gap between germline ends came to 13 bases. The V gene's germline CDR1 is MDHEN and CDR2 SYDVKM. The CDR3 contains 15 residues. CDR3 DNA sequence: TGTGCCAGCAGTTTATGGGGTCTAGCAGATTACGAGCAGTACTTC. This gives the protein CASSLWGLADYEQYF.

This clone came up a few times. The rearrangement links TRBV7-6 to TRBJ2-7, with TRBD1 identical over 7 bases. Germline trimming cut 4 bases from V and 3 bases from J; bases unmatched to any gene: 3. The CDR3 runs to 13 residues. Germline V gene data show CDR1 as SGHVS and CDR2 as FNYEAQ. CDR3 nucleotides: TGTGCCAGCAGCTGGGGACAGAGCTACGAGCAGTACTTC. Its translation is CASSWGQSYEQYF.

This rearrangement joins TRBV2 to TRBJ2-5; 12 nucleotides agree with TRBD2. The CDR3 is made up of 14 amino acids. CDR1 and CDR2 from the germline V gene are SNHLY and FYNNEI. V lost 9 bases, J lost 4 bases, and 6 bases stayed unmatched. CDR3 in amino acids: CASPTSGGTETQYF. The CDR3 nucleotides are TGTGCCAGTCCGACTAGCGGGGGAACAGAGACCCAGTACTTC.

The J gene is TRBJ1-2, the V gene TRBV3-1 (or the pseudogene TRBV3-2); TRBD1 matches at 8 bases. This CDR3 has 14 amino acids. V gave up 3 bases and J gave up 8 bases; unmatched junction bases: 8. CDR1 LGHDT and CDR2 YNNKEL come from the germline V gene (reference sequence). The CDR3 here is CASSQFTGGGGYTF. The CDR3 bases are TGTGCCAGCAGCCAGTTTACAGGGGGTGGGGGCTACACCTTC.

The V and J genes are TRBV19 and TRBJ1-2; D might be TRBD1 (5 bases). This CDR3 region has 15 residues. The germline V gene encodes CDR1 LNHDA and CDR2 SQIVND (reference sequence). V dropped 4 bases and J dropped 7 bases, with 19 bases sitting between them. CDR3 sequence reads: CASSTSTGVRAGYTF. CDR3 coding DNA: TGTGCCAGTAGTACATCCACGGGGGTCAGGGCTGGCTACACCTTC.

The chain joins TRBV10-3 to TRBJ1-6; D not certain. V gave up 6 bases and J gave up 3 bases, with 3 bases separating them. Germline CDR1 is ENHRY and CDR2 is SYGVKD. This CDR3 contains 12 residues. This CDR3 reads CAISLYNSPLHF. The CDR3 nucleotides are TGTGCCATCAGCCTCTATAATTCACCCCTCCACTTT.

The chain joins TRBV5-8 to TRBJ1-1; D gene uncertain. Trimming pared 7 bases from V and 5 bases from J, leaving 18 bases between. CDR1 SGHTS and CDR2 YDEGEE come from the germline V gene. The CDR3 is made up of 14 amino acids. The CDR3 DNA is TGTGCCAGCCAACGTCGTAGACTTCGGACTGAAGCTTTCTTT. This translates into CASQRRRLRTEAFF.

This chain uses TRBV2 with TRBJ1-4; no definite D call. CDR1 SNHLY and CDR2 FYNNEI come from the germline V gene. V was trimmed by 6 bases and J by 0 bases, leaving 5 bases between them. This CDR3 region has 13 residues. In DNA, the CDR3 is TGTGCCAGCAGCGGGACAACTAATGAAAAACTGTTTTTT. It specifies CASSGTTNEKLFF.

The J gene is TRBJ2-3, the V gene TRBV27, with TRBD2 identical over 9 bases. V shed 5 bases, J shed 4 bases, and the junction held 19 bases outside the gene matches. This CDR3 is 19 amino acids long. Germline CDR1 and CDR2: MNHEY and SMNVEV (reference sequence). The CDR3 sequence: CASSLPMVLAGVMADTQYF. As DNA, the CDR3 is TGTGCCAGCAGTCTCCCTATGGTGTTAGCGGGAGTTATGGCAGATACGCAGTATTTT.

This chain connects TRBV2 to TRBJ2-7, with D possibly matching TRBD1 (5 bases). Germline values: CDR1 SNHLY, CDR2 FYNNEI. Trimming removed 7 bases from V and 6 bases from J, with 16 bases in between. The CDR3 has 13 amino acids. CDR3 nucleotides: TGTGCCAGCACTGGAGACAGTGTGGCCGAGCAGTACTTC. Protein sequence: CASTGDSVAEQYF.

The V gene is TRBV5-5, the J gene TRBJ1-2, with D maybe TRBD1 (6 bases). Per germline, CDR1 SGHKS and CDR2 YYEKEE (reference sequence). The CDR3 is made up of 12 amino acids. V dropped 4 bases and J dropped 8 bases, with 12 bases sitting between them. DNA of the CDR3: TGTGCCAGCAGCCCGGGGGGGCGAGGCTACACCTTC. Encoded protein: CASSPGGRGYTF.

The rearrangement joins TRBV7-8 to TRBJ1-2; D is uncertain. V lost 0 bases and J 4 bases, leaving 9 bases between the germline ends. The CDR3 is 14 amino acids. Germline loops: CDR1 SGHVS, CDR2 FQNEAQ. The CDR3 is CASSLAEGAYGYTF. The CDR3 DNA follows: TGTGCCAGCAGCTTAGCGGAGGGTGCCTATGGCTACACCTTC.

The rearrangement uses TRBV19 and TRBJ2-3; tentatively, D is TRBD2 (5 bases). V was clipped by 3 bases and J by 0 bases, with 7 bases between them. The CDR3 is 14 amino acids. Germline CDR1 and CDR2: LNHDA and SQIVND (reference sequence). Written as DNA, the CDR3 is TGTGCCAGTAGTATTCGGGGAAGCACAGATACGCAGTATTTT. Protein: CASSIRGSTDTQYF.

This sequence joins TRBV3-1 (or the pseudogene TRBV3-2) and TRBJ1-2; D is perhaps TRBD1 (6 bases). V was shortened by 0 bases and J by 8 bases, with 19 bases between the two germline ends. Germline CDR1 LGHDT, CDR2 YNNKEL (reference sequence). The length of the CDR3 is 16 residues. Here the CDR3 reads CASSQEGTRLARGYTF. As DNA, the CDR3 is TGTGCCAGCAGCCAAGAGGGGACAAGACTAGCCAGGGGCTACACCTTC.

The chain joins TRBV7-2 to TRBJ2-7; possibly TRBD2 for D (6 bases). Germline-derived CDR1 and CDR2 are SGHTA and FQGNSA. This CDR3 has 16 amino acids. V dropped 4 bases and J dropped 4 bases, with 20 bases sitting between them. The CDR3 here is CASSSPGVLGAYEQYF. In nucleotides, the CDR3 is TGTGCCAGCAGCTCCCCGGGGGTGCTTGGGGCTTACGAGCAGTACTTC.